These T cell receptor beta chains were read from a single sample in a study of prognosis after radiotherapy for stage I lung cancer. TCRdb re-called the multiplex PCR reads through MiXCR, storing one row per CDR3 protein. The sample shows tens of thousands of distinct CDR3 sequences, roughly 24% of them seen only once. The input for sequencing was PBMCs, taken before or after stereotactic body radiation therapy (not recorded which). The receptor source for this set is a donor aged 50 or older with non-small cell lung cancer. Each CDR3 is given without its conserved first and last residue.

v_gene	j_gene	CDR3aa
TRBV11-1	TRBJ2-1	ASSPWGGRNEQF
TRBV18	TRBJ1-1	ASSPGQLNTEAF
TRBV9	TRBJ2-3	ASVGQAGGHTQY
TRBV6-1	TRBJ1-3	ASRAQVSGNTIY
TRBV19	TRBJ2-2	ASSISRTGELF
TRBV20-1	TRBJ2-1	SAPEGTSGGSEQF
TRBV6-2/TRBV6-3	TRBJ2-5	ASSDRQGSQETQY
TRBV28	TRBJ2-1	ASMRLAGGDGEQF
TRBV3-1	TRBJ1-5	ASSQGLDQPQH
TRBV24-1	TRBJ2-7	ATLDHEQY
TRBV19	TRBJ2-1	ASSVSSGVIDEQF
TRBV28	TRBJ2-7	ASSPGLAGTPYEQY
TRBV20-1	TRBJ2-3	SASRGLAGGKDTQY
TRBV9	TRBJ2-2	ASNGETYTGELF
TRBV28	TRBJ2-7	ASSPSGHDRDYEQY
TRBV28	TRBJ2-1	AIGGGYNEQF
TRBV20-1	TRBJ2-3	SAFDRGRGTDTQY
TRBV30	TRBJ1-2	AWSEGANYGYT
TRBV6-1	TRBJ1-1	ASSEGRWSEAF
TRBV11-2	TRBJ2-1	ASGLLAGDYNEQF
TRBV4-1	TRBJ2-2	ASSRHLAGGSTGELF
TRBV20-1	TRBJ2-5	SARGQRSETQY
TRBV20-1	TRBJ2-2	SARGVANTGELF
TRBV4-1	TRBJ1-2	ASSQSQRDRGGRERWYT
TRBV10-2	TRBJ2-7	ASSEWAGGDEQY
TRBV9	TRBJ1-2	ASSVEEGVVYGYT
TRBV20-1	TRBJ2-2	SARDRTAGTGTGELF
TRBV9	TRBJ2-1	ASSVEPKSYNEQF
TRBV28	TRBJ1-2	ASSLWGDDAGYT
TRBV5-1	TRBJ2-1	ASKGGISYEQF
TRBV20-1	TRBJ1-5	SASSVSNQPQH
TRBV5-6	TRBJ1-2	ASRTGTGRFGASGYT
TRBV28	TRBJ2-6	ASRADRGKSGANVLT
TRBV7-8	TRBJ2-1	ASSPPRRDEQF
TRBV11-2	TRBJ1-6	ASSYRVGRDSPLH
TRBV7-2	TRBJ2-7	ASSSGTTSYEQY
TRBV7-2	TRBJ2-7	ASSPRSGSEQY
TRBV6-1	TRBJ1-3	ASRTDTFSGNTIY
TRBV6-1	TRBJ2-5	ASSEVPPSGGVGSQETQY
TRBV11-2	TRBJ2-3	ASSSSLAGTGTQY
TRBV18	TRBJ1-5	ASSPQGHQSNQPQH
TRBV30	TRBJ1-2	AFTSWGGAERGYT
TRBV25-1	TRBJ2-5	ASSEFRVTSYQETQY
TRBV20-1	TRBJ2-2	SAWTSGSLDTGELF
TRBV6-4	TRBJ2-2	ASRASGIHRGAV
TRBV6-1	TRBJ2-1	ATSSGYNEQF
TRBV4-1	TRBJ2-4	ASSPITTGTKNIQY
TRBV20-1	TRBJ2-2	SASTSGGGAGELF
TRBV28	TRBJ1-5	ASSWDSSGGQPQH
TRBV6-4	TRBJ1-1	ASNPGGEYTEAF